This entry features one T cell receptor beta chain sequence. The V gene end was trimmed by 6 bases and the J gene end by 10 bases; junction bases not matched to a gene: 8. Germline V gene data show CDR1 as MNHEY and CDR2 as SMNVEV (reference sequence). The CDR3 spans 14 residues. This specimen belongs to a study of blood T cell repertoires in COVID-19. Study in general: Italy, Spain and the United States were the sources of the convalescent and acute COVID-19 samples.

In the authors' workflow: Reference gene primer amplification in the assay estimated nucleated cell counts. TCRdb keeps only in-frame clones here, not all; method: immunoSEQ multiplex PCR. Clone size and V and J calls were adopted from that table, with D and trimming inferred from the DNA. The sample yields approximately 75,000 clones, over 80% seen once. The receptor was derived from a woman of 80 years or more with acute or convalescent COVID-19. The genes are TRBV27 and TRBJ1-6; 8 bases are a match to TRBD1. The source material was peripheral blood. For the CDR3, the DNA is TGTGCCAGCAGCCCCGACAGGGGCGGGTCACCCCTCCACTTT. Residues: CASSPDRGGSPLHF.